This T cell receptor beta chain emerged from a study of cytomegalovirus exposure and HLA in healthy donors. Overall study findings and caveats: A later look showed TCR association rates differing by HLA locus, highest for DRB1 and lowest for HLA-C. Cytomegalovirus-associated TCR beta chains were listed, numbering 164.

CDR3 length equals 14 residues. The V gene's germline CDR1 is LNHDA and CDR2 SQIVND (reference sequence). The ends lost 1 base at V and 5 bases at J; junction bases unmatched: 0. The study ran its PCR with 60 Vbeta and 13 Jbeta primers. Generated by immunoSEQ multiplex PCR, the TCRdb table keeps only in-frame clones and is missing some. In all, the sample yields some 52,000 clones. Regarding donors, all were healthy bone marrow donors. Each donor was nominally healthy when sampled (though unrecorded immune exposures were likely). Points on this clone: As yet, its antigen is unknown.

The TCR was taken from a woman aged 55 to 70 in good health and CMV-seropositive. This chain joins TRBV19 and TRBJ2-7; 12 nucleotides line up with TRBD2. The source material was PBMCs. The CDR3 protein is CASSIGLAGDEQYF. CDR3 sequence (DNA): TGTGCCAGTAGTATAGGACTAGCGGGGGACGAGCAGTACTTC.